Described below is a single T cell receptor (beta chain) sequence and its context. These data are taken from a study of T cell repertoires in cytomegalovirus infection. CDR3 size: 14 residues. The V and J ends lost 11 bases and 0 bases, in that order; junction bases with no gene match: 7. From germline, CDR1 is MNHNY and CDR2 SVGAGI (reference sequence). In TCRdb, the reads were re-called with MiXCR into one record per CDR3 protein. The sample has about 330,000 distinct CDR3 sequences, approximately 9.5% seen once. The chain carries TRBV6-6 and TRBJ2-3, with 8 nucleotides matching TRBD2. This receptor was identified in a human donor in good health (CMV status not recorded). Some clones in this sample may be carry-over from other donors' samples. Sequences were obtained from PBMCs. The CDR3 here is CAGTSGSSTDTQYF. The DNA of the CDR3 is TGTGCCGGTACTAGCGGTTCTAGCACAGATACGCAGTATTTT.